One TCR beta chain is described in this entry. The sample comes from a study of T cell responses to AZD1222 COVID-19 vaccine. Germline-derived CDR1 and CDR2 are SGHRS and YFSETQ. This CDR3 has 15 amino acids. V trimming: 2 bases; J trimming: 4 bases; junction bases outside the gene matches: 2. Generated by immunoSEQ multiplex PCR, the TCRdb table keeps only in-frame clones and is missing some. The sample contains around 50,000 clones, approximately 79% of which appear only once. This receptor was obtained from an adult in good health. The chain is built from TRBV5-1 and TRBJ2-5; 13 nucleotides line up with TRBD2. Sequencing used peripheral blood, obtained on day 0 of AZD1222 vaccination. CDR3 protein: CASSFRLAGGETQYF. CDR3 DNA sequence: TGCGCCAGCAGCTTCAGACTAGCGGGAGGAGAGACCCAGTACTTC.